The rows below give T cell receptor beta chains drawn from one sample of a study of T cell responses to AZD1222 COVID-19 vaccine. Some clones are missing from TCRdb's copy, which holds only in-frame ones; the method was immunoSEQ multiplex PCR. The table has 100,000 to 150,000 clones, more than 65% seen once. Sequencing used peripheral blood, obtained 28 days after the second AZD1222 dose. Receptor source: an adult who received the AZD1222 COVID-19 vaccine. CDR3s include the opening cysteine and the closing phenylalanine or tryptophan. The D gene is left open where the match is weak. Clone size is stated in some rows and not others, as once, few, many or a class when expanded.

d_call	j_call	v_call	clone_size	cdr3_nt	cdr3_aa
.	TRBJ2-5	TRBV12-3/TRBV12-4	.	TGTGCCAGCAGTTTCACCCAAGAGACCCAGTACTTC	CASSFTQETQYF
.	TRBJ1-4	TRBV4-3	.	TGCGCCAGCAGCCAAAGGGAGACTGACGAAAAACTGTTTTTT	CASSQRETDEKLFF
TRBD2	TRBJ2-1	TRBV29-1	.	TGCAGCGTTAATAGCGGGGGGGCGGAGAATGAGCAGTTCTTC	CSVNSGGAENEQFF
.	TRBJ1-1	TRBV28	.	TGTGCCAGCAGTTCAGGGCCTCAGGGGACTGAAGCTTTCTTT	CASSSGPQGTEAFF
.	TRBJ1-2	TRBV5-8	.	TGTGCCAGCAGCTTCAACGTGGGGGGCTATGGCTACACCTTC	CASSFNVGGYGYTF
TRBD1	TRBJ2-7	TRBV29-1	.	TGCAGCGTTGAAGGTCTCCCAGACAGGGGGAACTCCTACGAGCAGTACTTC	CSVEGLPDRGNSYEQYF
.	TRBJ2-2	TRBV27	.	TGTGCCAGCAGTCGTAGGGTGGTCGCGAACACCGGGGAGCTGTTTTTT	CASSRRVVANTGELFF
TRBD1	TRBJ1-5	TRBV6-2/TRBV6-3	.	TGTGCCAGCAGTGGGGGACAGGGGAGCAATCAGCCCCAGCATTTT	CASSGGQGSNQPQHF
.	TRBJ2-2	TRBV27	.	TGTGCCAGCGCCTCCCAGTACATCGCGAACACCGGGGAGCTGTTTTTT	CASASQYIANTGELFF
TRBD2	TRBJ2-7	TRBV2	once	TGTGCCAGCAGCGGACTAGCGGCCACCTACGAGCAGTACTTC	CASSGLAATYEQYF
.	TRBJ1-1	TRBV12-3/TRBV12-4	.	TGTGCCAGCGCGGGGGTACAGAACACTGAAGCTTTCTTT	CASAGVQNTEAFF
TRBD2	TRBJ2-7	TRBV7-8	.	TGTGCCAGCAGCCTTCTAGCGGGGGGTCTCTACGAGCAGTACTTC	CASSLLAGGLYEQYF
.	TRBJ1-2	TRBV6-4	.	TGTGCCAGCAGGGACCAGGGCTCTAGCTATGGCTACACCTTC	CASRDQGSSYGYTF
.	TRBJ2-3	TRBV4-3	.	TGCGCCAGCAGCCAAGATCGAAGGGATACGCAGTATTTT	CASSQDRRDTQYF
.	TRBJ1-5	TRBV28	.	TGTGCCAGCAGTTTGCAGGGGCAGGGTCAGCCCCAGCATTTT	CASSLQGQGQPQHF
TRBD1	TRBJ2-2	TRBV9	.	TGTGCCAGCAGTAAAGGGGACAGGCCCCTCGGGGAGCTGTTTTTT	CASSKGDRPLGELFF
.	TRBJ2-7	TRBV28	once	TGTGCCAGCAGTCCCCTGGGAGCCGTAGGCTCCTACGAGCAGTACTTC	CASSPLGAVGSYEQYF
.	TRBJ1-1	TRBV9	.	TGTGCCAGCAGCCCCCACGGACAAGGAGGGACTGAAGCTTTCTTT	CASSPHGQGGTEAFF
.	TRBJ2-3	TRBV7-9	.	TGTGCCAGCAGCTTAATATCTAGCAGCCGCACAGATACGCAGTATTTT	CASSLISSSRTDTQYF
.	TRBJ1-4	TRBV28	.	TGTGCCAGCAGTTTAAGCCAGGTTGAAAAACTGTTTTTT	CASSLSQVEKLFF
TRBD1	TRBJ2-7	TRBV7-8	.	TGTGCCAGCAGCCGGGGACAGGCCTACGAGCAGTACTTC	CASSRGQAYEQYF
.	TRBJ2-3	TRBV12-5	.	TGTGCTAGTGGTTTGGGACAGAACATAGATACGCAGTATTTT	CASGLGQNIDTQYF
.	TRBJ1-4	TRBV3-1/TRBV3-2	.	TGTGCCAGCAGCCGCCCGGACGGCGCGGGTGAAAAACTGTTTTTT	CASSRPDGAGEKLFF
TRBD1	TRBJ2-7	TRBV5-1	once	TGCGCCAGCAGCGCGCAACCGGGACAGGTGATGTACGAGCAGTACTTC	CASSAQPGQVMYEQYF
.	TRBJ1-2	TRBV18	.	TGTGCCAGCTCACCGGGACGACAGGTCGATGGCTACACCTTC	CASSPGRQVDGYTF
.	TRBJ1-2	TRBV7-2	.	TGTGCCAGCAGTCAGCGGGTGGTGGGCTATGGCTACACCTTC	CASSQRVVGYGYTF
.	TRBJ1-5	TRBV3-1/TRBV3-2	.	TGTGCCAGCAGCCACAACAGGGAGGGCAATCAGCCCCAGCATTTT	CASSHNREGNQPQHF
.	TRBJ1-2	TRBV9	.	TGTGCCAGCAGCGCACAGGAGCCCTATGGCTACACCTTC	CASSAQEPYGYTF
.	TRBJ1-3	TRBV18	.	TGTGCCAGCTTACCCCAAAGAGTCTATCTACCTGGAAACACCATATATTTT	CASLPQRVYLPGNTIYF
.	TRBJ2-6	TRBV21-1	.	TGTGCCAGCACCCATCGTTCGCTAAGTTTAGTCCTGACTTTC	CASTHRSLSLVLTF
.	TRBJ2-5	TRBV4-1	.	TGCGCCAGCAGCAGCCATGGGACTGTTCAAGAGACCCAGTACTTC	CASSSHGTVQETQYF
TRBD1	TRBJ1-3	TRBV7-2	few	TGTGCCAGCAGCTTAGGCGGACAGGCGGCGGGAAACACCATATATTTT	CASSLGGQAAGNTIYF
TRBD1	TRBJ2-1	TRBV19	.	TGTGCCAGTAGTATTAGGACAGGGGGGTACAATGAGCAGTTCTTC	CASSIRTGGYNEQFF
.	TRBJ1-5	TRBV27	.	TGTGCCAGCAGTTTCTCGGCAACCAGCAATCAGCCCCAGCATTTT	CASSFSATSNQPQHF
TRBD1	TRBJ2-7	TRBV9	.	TGTGCCAGCAGCTACCGACAGGGTGAGGGTTACGAGCAGTACTTC	CASSYRQGEGYEQYF
.	TRBJ2-7	TRBV5-1	.	TGCGCCAGCAGCTTGGCCGTACAGGCCTACGAGCAGTACTTC	CASSLAVQAYEQYF
TRBD2	TRBJ2-1	TRBV7-2	few	TGTGCCAGCAGCTTAAAAATAGCGGGAGACAACAATGAGCAGTTCTTC	CASSLKIAGDNNEQFF
.	TRBJ2-4	TRBV4-1	once	TGCGCCAGCAGCCAGTTAGGACTGCTAGCCAAAAACATTCAGTACTTC	CASSQLGLLAKNIQYF
.	TRBJ2-3	TRBV4-1	.	TGCGCCAGCAGCCAATGGCCCCGGGTCGCAGATACGCAGTATTTT	CASSQWPRVADTQYF
.	TRBJ1-4	TRBV7-3	.	TGTGCCAGCAGCTCGGCTGTAGGTGAAAAACTGTTTTTT	CASSSAVGEKLFF
.	TRBJ2-4	TRBV21-1	.	TGTGCCAGCAGCAAAGGGGGTTGGGGGGGAGAGAAAAACATTCAGTACTTC	CASSKGGWGGEKNIQYF
TRBD1	TRBJ1-1	TRBV7-3	.	TGTGCCAGCAGCCCGGACAGGTTGTCGAACACTGAAGCTTTCTTT	CASSPDRLSNTEAFF
TRBD1	TRBJ2-7	TRBV6-6	.	TGTGCCAGCAGTTACCCGGGACAGGGGAACTACGAGCAGTACTTC	CASSYPGQGNYEQYF
.	TRBJ1-3	TRBV29-1	.	TGCAGCGTTGGTGTTTATGGAAACACCATATATTTT	CSVGVYGNTIYF
.	TRBJ1-5	TRBV19	.	TGTGCCAGTATGGGCAGAGCTCAGCCCCAGCATTTT	CASMGRAQPQHF
TRBD2	TRBJ2-3	TRBV30	.	TGTGCCTGGAGAGGACTAGCGGGGGGGCTTAGGGTCACAGATACGCAGTATTTT	CAWRGLAGGLRVTDTQYF
TRBD1	TRBJ1-1	TRBV6-1	.	TGTGCCAGCAGTGAAGTCGAGGGGGCGGATACTGAAGCTTTCTTT	CASSEVEGADTEAFF
TRBD2	TRBJ2-7	TRBV27	.	TGTGCCAGCAGTGCTAGCGGGGGGCAAGACTACGAGCAGTACTTC	CASSASGGQDYEQYF
TRBD1	TRBJ1-6	TRBV12-3/TRBV12-4	.	TGTGCCAGCAGTTTGGTGGGACAGACACCCCTCCACTTT	CASSLVGQTPLHF
.	TRBJ2-2	TRBV5-4	.	TGTGCCAGCAGCCGACAGAACACCGGGGAGCTGTTTTTT	CASSRQNTGELFF
.	TRBJ2-7	TRBV24-1	.	TGTGCCACCAGTGATAAGTCACCAGCAGGGTTCTACGAGCAGTACTTC	CATSDKSPAGFYEQYF
.	TRBJ2-7	TRBV5-5	.	TGTGCCAGCAGCCATAAGCGGGCGAGCTCCTACGAGCAGTACTTC	CASSHKRASSYEQYF
.	TRBJ1-2	TRBV11-2	.	TGTGCCAGCAGCTCAGGAGTGGGCTATGGCTACACCTTC	CASSSGVGYGYTF